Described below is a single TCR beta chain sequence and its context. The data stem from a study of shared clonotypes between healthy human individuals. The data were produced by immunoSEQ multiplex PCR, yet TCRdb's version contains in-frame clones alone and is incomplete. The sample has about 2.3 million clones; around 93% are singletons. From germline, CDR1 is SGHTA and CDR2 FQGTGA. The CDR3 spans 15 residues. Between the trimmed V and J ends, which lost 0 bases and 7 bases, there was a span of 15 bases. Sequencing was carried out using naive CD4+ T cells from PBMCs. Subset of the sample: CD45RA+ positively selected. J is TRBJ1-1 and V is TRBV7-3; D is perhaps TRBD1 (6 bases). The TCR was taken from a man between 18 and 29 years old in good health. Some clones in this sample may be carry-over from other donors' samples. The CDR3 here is CASSLTGARGVEAFF. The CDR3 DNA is TGTGCCAGCAGCTTAACGGGGGCCAGGGGAGTTGAAGCTTTCTTT. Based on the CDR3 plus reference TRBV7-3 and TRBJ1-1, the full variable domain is GAGVSQTPSNKVTEKGKYVELRCDPISGHTALYWYRQSLGQGPEFLIYFQGTGAADDSGLPNDRFFAVRPEGSVSTLKIQRTERGDSAVYLCASSLTGARGVEAFFGQGTRLTVV.